The entry below describes one T cell receptor (beta chain). Researchers prepared the TCRbeta library using unique molecular identifiers, the study reports. MiXCR was run by TCRdb on the PCR reads, yielding one entry per CDR3 protein. Among around 480,000 distinct CDR3 sequences listed, around a third were seen once. The record originates from a study of T-cell reconstitution after alpha-beta-depleted transplantation in children. CDR1 is SGHRS, CDR2 YFSETQ, per germline. V was clipped by 5 bases and J by 6 bases, with 14 bases between them. The CDR3 is 13 residues long. The chain couples TRBV5-1 to TRBJ1-2; TRBD1 is a possible D gene (6 bases). The sample consisted of PBMCs from the stem cell graft donor, taken from the stem cell graft. The sequence came from a human donor who donated a stem cell graft to a child with aplastic anemia. CDR3 residues: CASRPLRGHGYTF. The CDR3 DNA follows: TGCGCCAGCAGACCTCTCAGGGGACATGGCTACACCTTC.